The 15 T cell receptor beta chains below were found in one sample sequenced in a study of technical replicates of blood from a handful of donors. Sequencing was performed with immunoSEQ multiplex PCR; in TCRdb, only in-frame clones are kept and a portion is missing. The sample records some 76,000 clones, 85% to 95% being singletons. What was sequenced was T cells isolated from PBMCs. These TCRs come from a human donor in good health.

The chain couples TRBV5-8 to TRBJ1-1; 9 nucleotides align to TRBD1. There are 15 residues in the CDR3. Germline V CDR1 and CDR2: SGHTS, YDEGEE. The J segment lost 4 bases and the V segment lost 1 base, leaving 5 bases of the junction unmatched. The CDR3 loop is CASSLPTGGLTEAFF. CDR3 DNA: TGTGCCAGCAGCTTGCCAACAGGGGGCCTCACTGAAGCTTTCTTT. Drawing the rest from reference TRBV5-8 and TRBJ1-1, the complete variable domain is EAGVTQSPTHLIKTRGQQATLRCSPISGHTSVYWYQQALGLGLQFLLWYDEGEERNRGNFPPRFSGRQFPNYSSELNVNALELEDSALYLCASSLPTGGLTEAFFGQGTRLTVV.

The genes are TRBV19 and TRBJ2-1; no definite D call. Trimming removed 1 base from V and 2 bases from J, with 12 bases in between. Germline CDR1 and CDR2: LNHDA and SQIVND (reference sequence). There are 16 residues in the CDR3. The CDR3 here is CASSIVLSPAYNEQFF. In nucleotides, the CDR3 is TGTGCCAGTAGTATAGTACTATCGCCCGCCTACAATGAGCAGTTCTTC.

This rearrangement joins TRBV9 to TRBJ2-1; D possibly corresponds to TRBD2 (5 bases). Per germline, CDR1 SGDLS and CDR2 YYNGEE. V was shortened by 3 bases and J by 0 bases, with 7 bases between the two germline ends. The CDR3 covers 14 residues. CDR3 protein: CASSERSSYNEQFF. As DNA, the CDR3 is TGTGCCAGCAGCGAGCGGAGCTCCTACAATGAGCAGTTCTTC.

The J gene is TRBJ1-3, the V gene TRBV6-6, with TRBD1 as a possible D gene (5 bases). The CDR3 totals 15 residues. Germline-derived CDR1 and CDR2 are MNHNY and SVGAGI (reference sequence). Trimming pared 2 bases from V and 4 bases from J, leaving 12 bases between. In DNA, the CDR3 is TGTGCCAGCAGTTACCCGAAGGGGAACGGAAACACCATATATTTT. As protein: CASSYPKGNGNTIYF.

The chain couples TRBV9 to TRBJ1-4; 7 bases are a match to TRBD1. Germline assignment: CDR1 SGDLS and CDR2 YYNGEE. The CDR3 extends over 12 amino acids. J was trimmed by 8 bases and V by 3 bases; bases with no gene match: 1. CDR3 DNA: TGTGCCAGCAGCGGAGGGGGCGAAAAACTGTTTTTT. Translating gives CASSGGGEKLFF.

This clone came up a few times. The chain recombines TRBV7-9 with TRBJ1-2; D ambiguous. Trimming stripped 0 bases from V and 7 bases from J, with 12 bases between. In germline, CDR1 is SEHNR, CDR2 FQNEAQ (reference sequence). The CDR3 is 14 residues long. The CDR3 is CASSLALGAGGYTF. The CDR3 DNA sequence: TGTGCCAGCAGCTTAGCACTGGGCGCTGGTGGCTACACCTTC.

The chain links TRBV29-1 to TRBJ1-2; the match to TRBD1 covers 7 bases. CDR3 length equals 14 residues. CDR1 and CDR2 (germline): SQVTM, ANQGSEA. J gave up 4 bases and V 2 bases, and 7 bases lay outside the gene matches. The CDR3 loop is CSVERQGRSYGYTF. The CDR3 bases are TGCAGCGTTGAAAGACAGGGAAGGTCCTATGGCTACACCTTC. The entire variable domain, with the rest obtained from reference TRBV29-1 and TRBJ1-2, is as follows: SAVISQKPSRDICQRGTSLTIQCQVDSQVTMMFWYRQQPGQSLTLIATANQGSEATYESGFVIDKFPISRPNLTFSTLTVSNMSPEDSSIYLCSVERQGRSYGYTFGSGTRLTVV.

This clone has only one observation. The gene calls are TRBV11-2 and TRBJ2-1, with 8 nucleotides matching TRBD2. There are 17 residues in the CDR3. The germline V gene encodes CDR1 SGHAT and CDR2 FQNNGV. Trimming at V came to 5 bases and at J to 9 bases, leaving 18 bases not matched to a gene. CDR3 protein: CASSPPVGAGVFIEQFF. The CDR3 bases are TGTGCCAGCAGCCCCCCAGTTGGAGCGGGAGTTTTCATTGAGCAGTTCTTC.

The chain carries TRBV7-9 and TRBJ1-2, with 8 positions matching TRBD1. CDR1 is SEHNR, CDR2 FQNEAQ, per germline (reference sequence). The ends lost 3 bases at V and 2 bases at J; junction bases unmatched: 5. The CDR3 sequence is 15 residues long. This CDR3 reads CASSFGQGINYGYTF. CDR3 DNA sequence: TGTGCCAGCAGCTTTGGACAGGGAATCAACTATGGCTACACCTTC.

The rearrangement uses TRBV10-1 and TRBJ1-5, with D perhaps matching TRBD1 (6 bases). The CDR3 has 18 amino acids. Germline CDR1 reads WNHNN; CDR2 reads SYGVQD (reference sequence). The germline V and J ends were trimmed by 2 bases and 3 bases, with 20 bases remaining between them. CDR3 DNA: TGCGCCAGCAGTGAGGACAGGCCGTACGGGATCCTCAATCAGCCCCAGCATTTT. Protein product: CASSEDRPYGILNQPQHF.

The chain carries TRBV7-2 and TRBJ2-5; TRBD2 matches at 10 bases. After removal of 7 bases from V and 4 bases from J, the junction contained 6 bases not matched to a gene. Looked up from germline, CDR1 is SGHTA and CDR2 is FQGNSA. The CDR3 has 14 amino acids. The CDR3 coding sequence is TGTGCCAGCACTCTAGCGGGAGTGATAGAGACCCAGTACTTC. Its translation: CASTLAGVIETQYF.

This clone was detected only once. The chain joins TRBV7-2 to TRBJ2-7, with 8 bases lining up with TRBD1. Germline V lookup: CDR1 SGHTA, CDR2 FQGNSA. J lost 3 bases, V lost 3 bases, and 10 bases had no gene match. This CDR3 region has 16 residues. The CDR3 DNA follows: TGTGCCAGCAGCTTCCTTGGACAGGGTCTGGTCTACGAGCAGTACTTC. It yields the protein CASSFLGQGLVYEQYF. Full variable domain (remainder filled in from reference TRBV7-2 and TRBJ2-7): GAGVSQSPSNKVTEKGKDVELRCDPISGHTALYWYRQSLGQGLEFLIYFQGNSAPDKSGLPSDRFSAERTGGSVSTLTIQRTQQEDSAVYLCASSFLGQGLVYEQYFGPGTRLTVT.

V is TRBV29-1 and J is TRBJ2-7; a weak D match, TRBD1 (5 bases). Per the germline V gene, CDR1 is SQVTM and CDR2 is ANQGSEA. This CDR3 has 12 amino acids. V lost 7 bases and J lost 4, with 14 bases in between. CDR3 in DNA: TGCAGCGGACGAACAGGACCTTACGAGCAGTACTTC. Its translation: CSGRTGPYEQYF.

J is TRBJ2-1 and V is TRBV11-2; 7 positions agree with TRBD2. The CDR3 is 13 residues long. Germline loops: CDR1 SGHAT, CDR2 FQNNGV. After removal of 2 bases from V and 10 bases from J, the junction contained 5 bases not matched to a gene. This CDR3 reads CASSLRWGGEQFF. CDR3 in DNA: TGTGCCAGCAGCTTAAGGTGGGGAGGGGAGCAGTTCTTC.

This sequence joins TRBV14 and TRBJ2-7; 8 positions match TRBD1. V shed 2 bases and J 7 bases; nucleotides not matched to a gene: 10. The CDR3 is 15 residues long. Looked up from germline, CDR1 is SGHDN and CDR2 is FVKESK. CDR3 region: CASSQFKDRVWEQYF. As DNA, the CDR3 is TGTGCCAGCAGCCAATTCAAGGACAGGGTTTGGGAGCAGTACTTC.